The subject of this entry is one T cell receptor beta chain. Using a J-beta primer mix together with a sample-barcoded 5' primer, a second PCR was run for about 6 to 12 cycles. TCRdb itself ran the 5' RACE reads through MiXCR, one entry per CDR3 protein. Among more than 600,000 distinct CDR3 sequences listed, around 25% were seen once. The data stem from a study of blood T cells in healthy people across ages. The sample was also linked to a second study, of T cells of mothers and their children.

Sequenced: blood. This TCR derives from a boy aged 10-17 years in good health.

The CDR3 is CASSDQGLQGNTIYF. CDR3 sequence (DNA): TGCGCCAGCAGCGACCAGGGTCTGCAAGGAAACACCATATATTTT. The chain employs TRBV5-1 and TRBJ1-3; perhaps TRBD1 as D (5 bases). The V gene's germline CDR1 is SGHRS and CDR2 YFSETQ. The CDR3 is made up of 15 amino acids. V was pared by 4 bases and J by 4 bases, with 15 bases between.